Below, 8 T cell receptor beta chains from the same sample are listed, as sequenced in a study of glioma-infiltrating T cells listed by TCRdb under 2016. The data were produced on an Illumina MiSeq. TCR alpha and beta CDR3 regions were amplified with the iRepertoire nested amplicon-rescue multiplex PCR (arm-PCR) platform from RNA. TCRdb reanalyzed the raw reads on its own, using fastp at Q25 for trimming and MiXCR for clone calling, and kept in-frame beta chains. When rows share a CDR3 protein, they turn into one entry using the most common DNA and genes. Across this sample there are about 200,000 distinct CDR3 sequences, with 25% to 35% seen only once. Jointly, the top ten make up 20% to 25% of the sample. Sequenced material: glioma tissue, nonneoplastic brain tissue, or PBMCs (not recorded which). These receptors all come from a human donor with low-grade glioma or glioblastoma, undergoing nonglioma brain surgery, or in good health (not recorded which).

This clonotype occurred many times. The chain couples TRBV3-1 to TRBJ1-5; no clear D. Per the germline V gene, CDR1 is LGHDT and CDR2 is YNNKEL (reference sequence). CDR3 length: 14 amino acids. Trimming shortened V by 4 bases and J by 7 bases, and 14 bases separated the two germline ends. The CDR3: CASSLRLGEQPQHF. CDR3 nucleotides: TGTGCCAGCAGCCTTAGATTAGGTGAGCAGCCCCAGCATTTT.

The chain carries TRBV19 and TRBJ2-1; a weak D match, TRBD2 (5 bases). Looked up from germline, CDR1 is LNHDA and CDR2 is SQIVND (reference sequence). The CDR3 extends over 14 amino acids. With 7 bases removed from V and 7 bases from J, the gap between germline ends came to 17 bases. The CDR3 is CASTPGPWRNEQFF. DNA of the CDR3: TGTGCCAGTACCCCGGGCCCGTGGAGGAATGAGCAGTTCTTC.

This clonotype showed up just a few times. V and J are TRBV29-1 and TRBJ2-7; 9 nucleotides align to TRBD1. Germline V lookup: CDR1 SQVTM, CDR2 ANQGSEA. The CDR3 is made up of 15 amino acids. V gave up 0 bases and J gave up 3 bases; unmatched junction bases: 6. CDR3 DNA sequence: TGCAGCGTTGAAGAGTTCCGGGACAGGGTCTACGAGCAGTACTTC. It translates to CSVEEFRDRVYEQYF.

Ten or more counts support this clonotype. The J gene is TRBJ1-1, the V gene TRBV18; TRBD1 might be the D (5 bases). The CDR3 is made up of 14 amino acids. Deletions cut 3 bases from V and 0 bases from J, with 8 bases between. The germline gives CDR1 KGHSH, CDR2 LQKENI. CDR3 nucleotides: TGTGCCAGCTCACCTCAGGGATTGAACACTGAAGCTTTCTTT. The encoded protein is CASSPQGLNTEAFF. Full variable domain (remainder filled in from reference TRBV18 and TRBJ1-1): NAGVMQNPRHLVRRRGQEARLRCSPMKGHSHVYWYRQLPEEGLKFMVYLQKENIIDESGMPKERFSAEFPKEGPSILRIQQVVRGDSAAYFCASSPQGLNTEAFFGQGTRLTVV.

This clonotype turned up a few times. The chain combines TRBV11-2 with TRBJ2-7; TRBD2 might be the D (5 bases). Per the germline V gene, CDR1 is SGHAT and CDR2 is FQNNGV. The V and J ends lost 6 bases and 5 bases respectively, with 11 bases between them. The CDR3 spans 12 residues. The CDR3 here is CASSTRTHEQYF. In DNA form, the CDR3 reads TGTGCCAGCAGTACTAGGACTCACGAGCAGTACTTC.

V is TRBV14 and J is TRBJ1-2; the D is unclear. With 10 bases removed from V and 0 bases from J, the gap between germline ends came to 18 bases. CDR1 and CDR2 (germline): SGHDN, FVKESK. The CDR3 sequence is 15 residues long. The CDR3 is CAISHGLRANYGYTF. The CDR3 bases are TGTGCCATTAGTCACGGACTCAGAGCTAACTATGGCTACACCTTC.

The chain uses TRBV27 and TRBJ2-7; D ambiguous. Per germline, CDR1 MNHEY and CDR2 SMNVEV (reference sequence). Trimming stripped 5 bases from V and 5 bases from J, with 7 bases between. The CDR3 is made up of 11 amino acids. CDR3: CASSRRDEQYF. As DNA, the CDR3 is TGTGCCAGCAGTCGTAGAGACGAGCAGTACTTC.

Details on this clonotype: Mismatch with germline at one junction end may stem from a read error. In DNA, the CDR3 is TGCGCCAGCAGCGACACTCAGGGGGCAAGATACGAGCTGTACTTC. It is translated as CASSDTQGARYELYF. The rearrangement links TRBV4-1 to TRBJ2-7; 8 bases line up with TRBD1. This CDR3 comprises 15 residues. From germline, CDR1 is MGHRA and CDR2 YSYEKL.